What follows describes a single T cell receptor (beta chain). This clonotype was found a few times. The clone's antigen remains unknown. No much larger clone is present one base from it, and per-base qualities are unavailable. From its cysteine to its phenylalanine, the CDR3 spans 15 amino acids. Only the CDR3 portion is preserved as DNA: 45 bases, with reading frame beginning at the first base. V lost 3 bases and J lost 6 bases; the stretch between them is 15 bases long. The germline V gene specifies ENHRY as CDR1 and SYGVKD as CDR2. This sample is drawn from a study of T cells after yellow fever vaccination (dated by TCRdb to between 2017 and 2020). For context, the study as a whole: The SMART-Seq v4 Ultra Low Input RNA kit was used to prepare libraries from fractions with low cell numbers. Bulk TCR alpha and beta repertoires were sequenced longitudinally to track T-cell clones before and after primary and booster YFV17D yellow fever vaccination. The cohort comprised two healthy male donors, one aged 18 to 29 and one aged 30 to 39 years. Blood was collected at multiple timepoints before and after primary and secondary immunization, and bulk PBMC replicates and cell subsets were isolated.

The sample's treatment or condition, from its label and the paper: live attenuated yellow fever vaccine strain. At every blood-draw timepoint, two biological replicates of bulk PBMCs were collected. A standard Ficoll-Paque protocol was used to isolate PBMCs from peripheral blood. TriZol was used to extract RNA from bulk PBMCs, from CD4 and CD8 fractions, and from dextramer-positive and dextramer-negative fractions. TCR cDNA was made using 5'RACE template switching, a step that added a universal primer site and unique molecular identifiers. cDNA synthesis was primed from both the TCR alpha and TCR beta constant segments. Libraries were amplified in two PCR steps, with sample barcodes and sequencing adapters added in the second step. Sequencing of libraries was performed on Illumina HiSeq 2500 (2x100 bp) or NovaSeq (2x150 bp). On the authors' methods: MIGEC handled demultiplexing of reads and collapsing into UMI consensus sequences, while MiXCR performed V(D)J alignment. Clonotypes responding to the vaccine were identified with edgeR on replicate PBMC samples, with the criteria of FDR below 0.01 and a log2 fold change above 5 up to day 15. Each bulk clonotype was labeled CD4 or CD8 based on which sequenced repertoire, CD4 or CD8, contained the clonotype at higher abundance. Using fastp trimming at Q25 and MiXCR clonotype assembly, TCRdb reanalyzed the public sequencing data and kept in-frame beta chains. Rows merge per CDR3 protein into single entries with the most common DNA and genes. The V and J calls were determined by TCRdb, not by the authors. The sample table lists hundreds of thousands of distinct CDR3 sequences, roughly an eighth of them with a count of one. More than 13% of the sample goes to the ten largest clones.

The research as a whole found: Only a couple of donors were included in the study, so the extent to which the findings can be generalized is limited. Computational filtering was required because FACS-sorted repertoires could contain abundant contaminating clonotypes from the bulk population. After the booster, most of the clones that had expanded following primary vaccination were detected again (roughly 96% of CD4 and 80% to 90% of CD8), which suggests that memory was broadly maintained. Compared with the primary T-cell response, the secondary T-cell response was faster but weaker, reaching its peak on day 5 rather than on day 15. A small share of clonotypes occurred in both CD4 and CD8 compartments, likely arising from convergent recombination.

The sequenced sample was PBMCs, obtained on the day of the yellow fever booster vaccination. In this chain, TRBV10-3 is recombined with TRBJ2-1; the best D guess is TRBD2, with 6 bases matching. This receptor was taken from a man aged 30-40 years who received the YFV17D yellow fever vaccine. CDR3 loop: CAISEYSGRGNEQFF. The bases are TGTGCCATCAGTGAATACTCCGGGCGGGGCAATGAGCAGTTCTTC.